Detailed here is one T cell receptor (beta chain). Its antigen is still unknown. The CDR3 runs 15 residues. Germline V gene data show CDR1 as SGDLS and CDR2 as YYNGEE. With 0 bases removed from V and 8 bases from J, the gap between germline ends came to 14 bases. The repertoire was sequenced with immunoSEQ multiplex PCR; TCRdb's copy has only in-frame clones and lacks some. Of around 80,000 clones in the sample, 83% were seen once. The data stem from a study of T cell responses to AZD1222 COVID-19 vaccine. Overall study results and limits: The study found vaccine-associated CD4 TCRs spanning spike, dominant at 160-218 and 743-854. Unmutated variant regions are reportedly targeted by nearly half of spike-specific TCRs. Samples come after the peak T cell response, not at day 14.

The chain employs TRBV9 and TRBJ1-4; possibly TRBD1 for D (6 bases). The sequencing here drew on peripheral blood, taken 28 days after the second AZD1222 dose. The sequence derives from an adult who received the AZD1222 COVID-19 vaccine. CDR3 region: CASSVDTQGYEKLFF. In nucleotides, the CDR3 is TGTGCCAGCAGCGTAGATACACAGGGATACGAAAAACTGTTTTTT.